A selection of T cell receptor beta chains follows, all from one sample in a study of control samples from healthy donors and cancer patients. TCRdb's table, derived via immunoSEQ multiplex PCR, lists solely in-frame clones and lacks some. This table has tens of thousands of clones, about 87% appearing once. Material: PBMCs. The receptors shown here come from an older woman with head and neck cancer. Each CDR3 is given without its conserved first and last residue.

j_call v_call cdr3_aa
TRBJ2-3 TRBV27 ASSLSSGYTDTQY
TRBJ1-2 TRBV27 ASSPPGTGGRGYT
TRBJ1-6 TRBV27 ASSFRGSNSPLH
TRBJ1-2 TRBV12-5 ASGLMTALLGYGYT
TRBJ2-2 TRBV19 ASSIRNGGLAGPGELF
TRBJ2-7 TRBV11-2 ASSLDRGFIYEQY
TRBJ2-7 TRBV11-2 ASSSTSGSYEQY
TRBJ2-2 TRBV2 ASRSSGRALGELF
TRBJ1-2 TRBV7-8 ASSLRTGGGYT
TRBJ2-3 TRBV5-1 ASSPVTTTDTQY
TRBJ2-1 TRBV7-6 ASSQAGGTSYNEQF
TRBJ2-7 TRBV19 ASSSGLGSGEQY
TRBJ2-6 TRBV11-2 ASSRRTSGGAIWANVLT
TRBJ1-6 TRBV5-8 ASSLAQSYSPLH
TRBJ2-5 TRBV6-5 ASSQRTSAETQY
TRBJ1-5 TRBV19 ASSSPGGGNQPQH
TRBJ1-6 TRBV29-1 SVEEEVGTPLH
TRBJ2-5 TRBV19 ASSGLAKQETQY
TRBJ2-5 TRBV5-6 ASSLPAQETQY
TRBJ2-2 TRBV7-2 ASSSGVDTGELF
TRBJ2-5 TRBV7-9 ASSLEQGEETQY
TRBJ1-6 TRBV3-1/TRBV3-2 ASSQARDRVKNSPLH
TRBJ1-6 TRBV28 ASSLSDLPLH
TRBJ1-3 TRBV9 ASSAGNGNTIY
TRBJ2-5 TRBV28 ASTRGQETQY
TRBJ1-6 TRBV2 ASSEQGSQDSPLH
TRBJ2-4 TRBV29-1 SVDIIGMGNIQY
TRBJ2-7 TRBV11-2 ASSLVAGGGEQY
TRBJ2-7 TRBV6-5 ASSYSSVYEQY
TRBJ2-7 TRBV2 ASRSGTVAYEQY
TRBJ2-1 TRBV5-1 ASSSQRERYHSEQF
TRBJ2-4 TRBV19 ASRRPGDRENIQY
TRBJ1-1 TRBV30 AWSRYLLAEAF
TRBJ2-2 TRBV7-9 ASSFKREGLTGELF
TRBJ2-1 TRBV5-4 ASSPQTRIGNEQF
TRBJ2-2 TRBV9 ASSVGLAGATGELF
TRBJ1-5 TRBV9 ASSGGIDQPQH
TRBJ1-6 TRBV5-4 ASSWGQGGSYNSPLH
TRBJ2-3 TRBV28 ASSFLWAVMEHVTDTQY
TRBJ2-2 TRBV2 ASMRTSNTGELF
TRBJ1-5 TRBV4-2 ASSQGATNQPQH
TRBJ2-7 TRBV30 AWSPAGGEQY
TRBJ2-3 TRBV3-1/TRBV3-2 ASSAGQGRTDTQY
TRBJ1-5 TRBV6-1 ASSDILSNQPQH
TRBJ1-3 TRBV10-3 AISGTASYSGNTIY
TRBJ1-2 TRBV7-2 ASSLRANYGYT
TRBJ1-6 TRBV7-2 ASSLARSGVGSSYNSPLH
TRBJ2-3 TRBV5-1 ASSLAGGGTDTQY
TRBJ2-1 TRBV11-2 ASSSPRARKEF
TRBJ1-1 TRBV24-1 ATRDGGTEAF
TRBJ1-2 TRBV29-1 SVDMTQLYGYT
TRBJ1-5 TRBV4-2 ASSLQNSGAQPQH
TRBJ2-1 TRBV10-3 AISESTSGSGNEQF
TRBJ2-7 TRBV5-1 ASSLEGLSLYEQY